This T cell receptor beta chain was documented in a study of T cell responses to AZD1222 COVID-19 vaccine. TCRdb's table, derived via immunoSEQ multiplex PCR, lists solely in-frame clones and lacks some. The table has nearly 110,000 clones, about nine tenths seen once. The CDR3 consists of 16 residues. V shed 1 base and J shed 0 bases, with 10 bases lying between them. Germline CDR1 and CDR2: LGHDT and YNNKEL (reference sequence). This chain joins TRBV3-1 (or the pseudogene TRBV3-2) and TRBJ1-3; no reliable D call. The source is an adult who received the AZD1222 COVID-19 vaccine. The sample here was peripheral blood, taken 28 days after the second AZD1222 dose. CDR3 nucleotides: TGTGCCAGCAGCCAAGTGGGAGGAGACTCTGGAAACACCATATATTTT. Translated, it gives CASSQVGGDSGNTIYF.